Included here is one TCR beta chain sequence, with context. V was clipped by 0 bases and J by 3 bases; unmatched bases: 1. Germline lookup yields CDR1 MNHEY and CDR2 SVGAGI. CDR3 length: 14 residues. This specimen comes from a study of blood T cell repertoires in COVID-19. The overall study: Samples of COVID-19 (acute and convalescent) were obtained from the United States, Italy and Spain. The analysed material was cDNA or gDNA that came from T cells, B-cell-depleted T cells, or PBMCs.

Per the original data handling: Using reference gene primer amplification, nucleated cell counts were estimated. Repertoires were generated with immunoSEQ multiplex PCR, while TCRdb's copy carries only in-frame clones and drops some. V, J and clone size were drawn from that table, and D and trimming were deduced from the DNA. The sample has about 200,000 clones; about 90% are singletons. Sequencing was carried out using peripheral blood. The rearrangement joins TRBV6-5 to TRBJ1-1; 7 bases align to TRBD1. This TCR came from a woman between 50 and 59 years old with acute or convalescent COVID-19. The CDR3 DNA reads TGTGCCAGCAGTTACTCCACAGGGGACACTGAAGCTTTCTTT. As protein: CASSYSTGDTEAFF.